The 32 T cell receptor beta chains below come from one sample, sequenced in a study of shared clonotypes between healthy human individuals. The method was immunoSEQ multiplex PCR; TCRdb's version includes in-frame clones alone and lacks a portion of them. The table lists about 1 million clones, about 70% of them singletons. The source material was memory CD4+ T cells sorted from blood. Specified subset: CD45RA-negative fraction. The source is a man younger than 35 in good health.

The rearrangement links TRBV19 to TRBJ2-5; TRBD1 matches 10 bases. The J segment lost 5 bases and the V segment lost 6 bases, leaving 6 bases of the junction unmatched. Germline V CDR1 and CDR2: LNHDA, SQIVND (reference sequence). The CDR3 consists of 14 residues. The CDR3 DNA reads as TGTGCCAGTAGCCGGACAGGGGGTCAGGAGACCCAGTACTTC. It encodes CASSRTGGQETQYF.

For this clone: The sample holds other DNA sequences that translate to the same CDR3. This chain uses TRBV5-1 with TRBJ2-5; D uncertain. There are 14 residues in the CDR3. CDR1 is SGHRS and CDR2 is YFSETQ in the germline V gene. The V end was cut by 0 bases, the J end by 3 bases, with 9 bases between. This CDR3 is CASSLVGREETQYF. The CDR3 region has the DNA TGCGCCAGCAGCTTGGTCGGCAGAGAAGAGACCCAGTACTTC.

The chain links TRBV5-8 to TRBJ1-2; TRBD1 matches 10 bases. Germline CDR1 and CDR2: SGHTS and YDEGEE. This CDR3 contains 15 residues. J lost 7 bases, V lost 4 bases, and 10 bases had no gene match. The CDR3 sequence: CASSHQTGGMGGYTF. CDR3 coding DNA: TGTGCCAGCAGCCACCAGACAGGGGGCATGGGTGGCTACACCTTC.

V gene TRBV7-9 combines with J gene TRBJ1-1, with D possibly being TRBD1 (5 bases). The CDR3 has 15 residues. Germline loops: CDR1 SEHNR, CDR2 FQNEAQ (reference sequence). V shed 1 base and J shed 1 base, with 10 bases lying between them. In DNA form, the CDR3 reads TGTGCCAGCAGCTTAGGGGGACGGAAGAACACTGAAGCTTTCTTT. Its protein is CASSLGGRKNTEAFF.

Of note for this clone: Since a much larger clone is just one base distant, this may be a read error. Other DNA variants within this sample encode the same CDR3. The rearrangement links TRBV11-3 to TRBJ2-2; D ambiguous. Germline V lookup: CDR1 SGHNT, CDR2 YENEEA. This CDR3 is built from 13 residues. The germline V and J ends were trimmed by 3 bases and 0 bases, with 2 bases remaining between them. The CDR3 nucleotides are TGTGCCAGCAGCTTCTCGAACACCGGGGAGCTGTTTTTT. Translation gives CASSFSNTGELFF.

This clone was seen only once. The V call is TRBV11-2, the J call TRBJ1-2, with a possible D match to TRBD1 (5 bases). The CDR3 totals 12 residues. The germline gives CDR1 SGHAT, CDR2 FQNNGV. Trimming pared 4 bases from V and 8 bases from J, leaving 11 bases between. CDR3 bases: TGTGCCAGCAGCTGCCGCTGGGGCGGCTACACCTTC. Protein product: CASSCRWGGYTF. Filled out from reference TRBV11-2 and TRBJ1-2, the complete variable domain reads EAGVAQSPRYKIIEKRQSVAFWCNPISGHATLYWYQQILGQGPKLLIQFQNNGVVDDSQLPKDRFSAERLKGVDSTLKIQPAKLEDSAVYLCASSCRWGGYTFGSGTRLTVV.

This clone was seen only a few times. The J gene is TRBJ1-1, the V gene TRBV6-1; D remains unclear. This CDR3 is 12 amino acids long. CDR1 is MNHNS, CDR2 SASEGT, per germline. Between the trimmed V and J ends, which lost 7 bases and 0 bases, there was a span of 6 bases. The CDR3 DNA sequence: TGTGCCAGCATGTACATGAACACTGAAGCTTTCTTT. Protein product: CASMYMNTEAFF.

The chain links TRBV25-1 to TRBJ2-2; D remains unclear. V was shortened by 7 bases and J by 1 base, with 7 bases between the two germline ends. The CDR3 loop spans 13 amino acids. CDR1 and CDR2 from the germline V gene are MGHDK and SYGVNS. The CDR3 here is CASIDQNTGELFF. The CDR3 nucleotides are TGTGCCAGCATAGACCAGAACACCGGGGAGCTGTTTTTT.

The chain has TRBV5-6 and TRBJ2-3, with D maybe TRBD2 (6 bases). CDR1 and CDR2 (germline): SGHDT, YYEEEE. V dropped 2 bases and J dropped 0 bases, with 7 bases sitting between them. The CDR3 covers 14 residues. The chain's CDR3 is CASSLSGSTDTQYF. In nucleotides, the CDR3 is TGTGCCAGCAGCTTAAGCGGGAGCACAGATACGCAGTATTTT.

This clone was seen a few times. This chain links TRBV14 with TRBJ2-2; 8 positions match TRBD1. The length of the CDR3 is 16 residues. The junction had 10 bases not matched to a gene; V was cut back by 6 bases and J by 4 bases. Germline assignment: CDR1 SGHDN and CDR2 FVKESK. The CDR3 reads CASRAGTGHITGELFF. In nucleotides, the CDR3 is TGTGCCAGCAGAGCCGGGACAGGACACATCACCGGGGAGCTGTTTTTT.

CDR3 sequence: CAWSVNAARGYTF. The CDR3, as DNA: TGTGCCTGGAGTGTCAACGCCGCCCGGGGCTACACCTTC. The chain carries TRBV30 and TRBJ1-2; D uncertain. The CDR3 runs to 13 residues. Germline V gene lookup returns CDR1 GTSNPN and CDR2 SVGIG (reference sequence). V lost 0 bases, J lost 8 bases, and 13 bases lay in between.

This rearrangement joins TRBV18 to TRBJ1-5; the D gene is possibly TRBD1 (5 bases). The CDR3 runs 14 residues. The germline CDR1 and CDR2 sequences are KGHSH and LQKENI. Trimming took 4 bases from V and 4 from J, leaving 11 bases between them. CDR3 in amino acids: CASSQGIGNQPQHF. CDR3 in DNA: TGTGCCAGCTCACAGGGGATTGGGAATCAGCCCCAGCATTTT. Using reference TRBV18 and TRBJ1-5 for the parts outside the CDR3, the full variable domain is NAGVMQNPRHLVRRRGQEARLRCSPMKGHSHVYWYRQLPEEGLKFMVYLQKENIIDESGMPKERFSAEFPKEGPSILRIQQVVRGDSAAYFCASSQGIGNQPQHFGDGTRLSIL.

On this clone: The same CDR3 is also encoded by other DNA sequences in this sample. The chain recombines TRBV5-1 with TRBJ2-2; 11 nucleotides align to TRBD2. In germline, CDR1 is SGHRS, CDR2 YFSETQ. The CDR3 totals 15 residues. V shed 2 bases, J shed 4 bases, and the junction held 1 base outside the gene matches. CDR3 bases: TGCGCCAGCAGCTTAGGACTAGCGGGCACCGGGGAGCTGTTTTTT. Amino acids: CASSLGLAGTGELFF.

This clone has only one observation. The identical CDR3 is also encoded by other nucleotide sequences in the sample. This rearrangement joins TRBV7-8 to TRBJ2-7; D possibly corresponds to TRBD1 (5 bases). The CDR3 contains 13 residues. Trimming left V 1 base short and J 4 bases short, with 8 bases between. CDR1 is SGHVS and CDR2 is FQNEAQ in the germline V gene. The CDR3 DNA follows: TGTGCCAGCAGCTTAGGGGGCGGTTACGAGCAGTACTTC. Amino acids: CASSLGGGYEQYF.

J is TRBJ1-3 and V is TRBV9; unclear D gene. Germline-derived CDR1 and CDR2 are SGDLS and YYNGEE. Trimming removed 4 bases from V and 4 bases from J, with 6 bases in between. CDR3 length: 12 residues. The CDR3 sequence is CASSLTGNTIYF. DNA of the CDR3: TGTGCCAGCAGCCTAACAGGAAACACCATATATTTT.

This clone turned up a few times. The chain carries TRBV19 and TRBJ1-1; D gene unclear. The ends were cut back, 3 bases at V and 7 bases at J, with 6 bases in the middle. The CDR3 length is 11 residues. Looked up from germline, CDR1 is LNHDA and CDR2 is SQIVND (reference sequence). The DNA for the CDR3 is TGTGCCAGTAGTATGAGGGTTGAAGCTTTCTTT. Amino acids: CASSMRVEAFF.

This clone was detected only once. The chain recombines TRBV5-1 with TRBJ2-1, with 8 bases that match TRBD2. The CDR3 has 16 residues. The germline CDR1 and CDR2 sequences are SGHRS and YFSETQ. The trim removed 3 bases at V and 1 base at J, leaving 6 bases unmatched. The CDR3 here is CASSYDSGTSYNEQFF. The DNA for the CDR3 is TGCGCCAGCAGCTACGATAGCGGGACGTCCTACAATGAGCAGTTCTTC.

This clone was detected a few times. The chain is built from TRBV21-1 and TRBJ2-7. TRBV21-1 is termed a pseudogene. The CDR3 sequence is 15 residues long. The CDR3 is CASSKKGEGSYEQYF. Here the CDR3 DNA reads TGTGCCAGCAGCAAGAAGGGCGAAGGCTCCTACGAGCAGTACTTC.

This clone was detected only a few times. The sample has other DNA sequences that encode this CDR3 too. The chain recombines TRBV30 with TRBJ1-2; D gene ambiguous. Germline V lookup: CDR1 GTSNPN, CDR2 SVGIG (reference sequence). Trimming removed 1 base from V and 3 bases from J, with 3 bases in between. This CDR3 is built from 11 residues. The CDR3 loop is CAWSGYYGYTF. CDR3 DNA sequence: TGTGCCTGGAGTGGGTACTATGGCTACACCTTC.

This rearrangement joins TRBV10-3 to TRBJ1-1; D perhaps matches TRBD1 (5 bases). Trimming stripped 5 bases from V and 4 bases from J, with 14 bases between. Germline CDR1 is ENHRY and CDR2 is SYGVKD. The CDR3 covers 14 residues. CDR3 amino acids: CAISLSGGSTEAFF. In DNA form, the CDR3 reads TGTGCCATCAGTCTATCGGGGGGGAGCACTGAAGCTTTCTTT.

J is TRBJ2-1 and V is TRBV15; 9 positions match TRBD2. The trim removed 5 bases at V and 8 bases at J, leaving 13 bases unmatched. The CDR3 is made up of 16 amino acids. CDR1 LNHNV and CDR2 YYDKDF come from the germline V gene (reference sequence). The CDR3 is CATSAQGLAGWYEQFF. CDR3 DNA: TGTGCCACCAGCGCCCAGGGACTAGCTGGTTGGTATGAGCAGTTCTTC.

This chain uses TRBV30 with TRBJ1-4; D is possibly TRBD1 (6 bases). V was shortened by 2 bases and J by 7 bases, with 20 bases between the two germline ends. CDR3 length: 16 residues. Germline V gives CDR1 GTSNPN, CDR2 SVGIG (reference sequence). CDR3 protein: CAWSTRKQGGSEKLFF. The CDR3, as DNA: TGTGCCTGGAGTACCCGAAAACAGGGAGGGAGTGAAAAACTGTTTTTT.

This clone was recorded only once. This sequence joins TRBV9 and TRBJ1-2; 9 bases are shared with TRBD1. CDR1 and CDR2 (germline): SGDLS, YYNGEE. The CDR3 runs 15 residues. Germline trimming cut 1 base from V and 7 bases from J; bases unmatched to any gene: 8. CDR3 in amino acids: CASSVFQDRGGGYTF. The CDR3 DNA reads TGTGCCAGCAGCGTATTCCAGGACAGGGGTGGTGGCTACACCTTC.

This rearrangement joins TRBV6-5 to TRBJ1-2; the D is unclear. V lost 2 bases to trimming and J lost 9 bases, with 7 bases between them. The CDR3 extends over 11 amino acids. Germline CDR1 and CDR2: MNHEY and SVGAGI. The CDR3 nucleotides read TGTGCCAGCAGTTACGCAGACAGCTACACCTTC. Its translation is CASSYADSYTF.

J is TRBJ2-3 and V is TRBV5-4; D is perhaps TRBD2 (6 bases). The CDR3 sequence is 14 residues long. V shed 4 bases and J shed 0 bases, with 9 bases lying between them. Germline CDR1 reads SGHNT; CDR2 reads YYREEE (reference sequence). The CDR3 is CASSVTRSTDTQYF. CDR3 in DNA: TGTGCCAGCAGCGTGACTAGGAGCACAGATACGCAGTATTTT.

The gene calls are TRBV30 and TRBJ2-4; D could derive from TRBD1 or TRBD2 (5 bases each). The germline CDR1 and CDR2 sequences are GTSNPN and SVGIG (reference sequence). The V gene lost 0 bases and the J gene lost 8 bases, with 5 bases spanning the gap. This CDR3 spans 11 amino acids. CDR3 coding DNA: TGTGCCTGGAGTGTGGGGGACATTCAGTACTTC. Translation: CAWSVGDIQYF.

This sequence joins TRBV5-1 and TRBJ2-7; 7 bases are shared with TRBD1. This CDR3 is 14 amino acids long. The V gene's germline CDR1 is SGHRS and CDR2 YFSETQ. J lost 2 bases, V lost 4 bases, and 6 bases had no gene match. Here the CDR3 reads CASSLGTDTYEQYF. The CDR3 nucleotides are TGCGCCAGCAGCCTAGGGACAGATACCTACGAGCAGTACTTC.

The rearrangement links TRBV5-5 to TRBJ1-1; a possible D gene is TRBD1 (6 bases). The V gene lost 4 bases and the J gene lost 2 bases, with 15 bases spanning the gap. Germline CDR1 SGHKS, CDR2 YYEKEE (reference sequence). The CDR3 consists of 15 residues. Here the CDR3 reads CASSREGHSNTEAFF. The CDR3 region has the DNA TGTGCCAGCAGCCGGGAGGGACATTCTAACACTGAAGCTTTCTTT.

The chain uses TRBV5-1 and TRBJ2-1; possible D gene TRBD2, 5 bases. The CDR3 contains 14 residues. Trimming cost V 0 bases and J 6 bases, with 10 bases left between them. Looked up from germline, CDR1 is SGHRS and CDR2 is YFSETQ. The CDR3: CASSLDGVGNEQFF. The CDR3, as DNA: TGCGCCAGCAGCTTGGACGGGGTCGGCAATGAGCAGTTCTTC.

CDR3 coding DNA: TGTGCCATCAATCGGGACAGCTCCTACGAGCAGTACTTC. This codes for CAINRDSSYEQYF. The chain is built from TRBV10-3 and TRBJ2-7; 7 bases align to TRBD1. CDR3 length: 13 amino acids. With V trimmed by 7 bases and J by 0 bases, 3 bases remained unmatched. Germline V gene data show CDR1 as ENHRY and CDR2 as SYGVKD.

The V and J genes are TRBV9 and TRBJ1-2; the match to TRBD1 covers 9 bases. The CDR3 length is 15 residues. The V gene's germline CDR1 is SGDLS and CDR2 YYNGEE. Trimming took 3 bases from V and 6 from J; bases not matched to a gene: 9. The chain's CDR3 is CASSETGGGTNGYTF. DNA of the CDR3: TGTGCCAGCAGCGAGACAGGGGGTGGGACTAATGGCTACACCTTC.

Worth noting for this clone: The conserved final phenylalanine or tryptophan is absent from the CDR3, which likely points to a read error. Because the CDR3's place on the DNA is in doubt, the DNA is left out and the CDR3 is given as listed by TCRdb. The chain combines TRBV10-3 with TRBJ1-1; the table's D call, TRBD1, has no DNA check behind it. The CDR3 is 8 residues long, counting both termini. Germline assignment: CDR1 ENHRY and CDR2 SYGVKD. The CDR3 is CAISESAC.